This T cell receptor beta chain was recovered during a study of glioma-infiltrating T cells. The wider study: Glioblastomas were WHO grade IV, sampled at first diagnosis; low-grade were grade II.

Amplification of TCR alpha and beta CDR3 regions from RNA used iRepertoire nested multiplex PCR. Each CDR3 protein is one row after TCRdb ran MiXCR on the multiplex PCR reads. The sample yields fewer than 500,000 distinct CDR3 sequences, around 38% seen once. The CDR3 runs to 14 residues. Losses at the gene ends were 3 bases for V and 8 bases for J; bases not matched to a gene: 4. Germline V lookup: CDR1 LGHNA, CDR2 YNFKEQ. Material: glioma tissue, nonneoplastic brain tissue, or PBMCs (not recorded which). This clonotype was sampled from a human donor with low-grade glioma or glioblastoma, undergoing nonglioma brain surgery, or in good health (not recorded which). The J gene is TRBJ2-1, the V gene TRBV4-2; 10 bases line up with TRBD2. In DNA, the CDR3 is TGTGCCAGCAGCCACCCCGGACTAGCGGATGAGCAGTTCTTC. Translated: CASSHPGLADEQFF.